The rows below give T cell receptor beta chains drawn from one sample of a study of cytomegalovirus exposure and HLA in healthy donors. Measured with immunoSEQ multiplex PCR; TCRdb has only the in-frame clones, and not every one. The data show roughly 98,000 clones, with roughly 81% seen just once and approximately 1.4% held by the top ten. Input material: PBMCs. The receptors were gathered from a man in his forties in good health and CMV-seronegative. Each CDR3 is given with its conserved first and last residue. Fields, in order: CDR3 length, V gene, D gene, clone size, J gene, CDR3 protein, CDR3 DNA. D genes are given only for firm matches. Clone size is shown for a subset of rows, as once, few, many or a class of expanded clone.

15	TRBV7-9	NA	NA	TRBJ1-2	CASSSSTARFYGYTF	TGTGCCAGCAGCTCCTCCACAGCTCGATTCTATGGCTACACCTTC
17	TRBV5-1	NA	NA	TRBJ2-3	CASSFLGRVDSADTQYF	TGCGCCAGCAGCTTCCTCGGCAGGGTGGATTCAGCAGATACGCAGTATTTT
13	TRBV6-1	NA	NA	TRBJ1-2	CASSERGDYGYTF	TGTGCCAGCAGTGAACGGGGAGACTATGGCTACACCTTC
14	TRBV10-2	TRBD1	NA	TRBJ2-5	CASSENRGPETQYF	TGCGCCAGCAGTGAGAACAGGGGGCCAGAGACCCAGTACTTC
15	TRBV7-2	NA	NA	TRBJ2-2	CASSLGQSNTGELFF	TGTGCCAGCAGCTTAGGGCAGTCGAACACCGGGGAGCTGTTTTTT
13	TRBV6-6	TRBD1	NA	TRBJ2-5	CASSRDREETQYF	TGTGCCAGCAGCCGGGACAGGGAAGAGACCCAGTACTTC
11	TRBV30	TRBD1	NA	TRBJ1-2	CAGGQGYGYTF	TGTGCGGGAGGACAGGGCTATGGCTACACCTTC
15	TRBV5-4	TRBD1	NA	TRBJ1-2	CASSLQGARVYGYTF	TGTGCCAGCAGCTTACAGGGGGCGAGGGTTTATGGCTACACCTTC
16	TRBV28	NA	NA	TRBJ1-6	CASIFGYRKSNSPLHF	TGTGCCAGCATTTTTGGTTACAGAAAGAGTAATTCACCCCTCCACTTT
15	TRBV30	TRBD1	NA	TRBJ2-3	CAWGDPGQFTDTQYF	TGTGCCTGGGGAGATCCGGGACAGTTTACAGATACGCAGTATTTT
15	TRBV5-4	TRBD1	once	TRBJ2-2	CASSLQGARTGELFF	TGTGCCAGCAGCTTACAGGGGGCGCGCACCGGGGAGCTGTTTTTT
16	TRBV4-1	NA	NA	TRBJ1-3	CASSQVEGSSGNTIYF	TGCGCCAGCAGCCAAGTGGAGGGGAGCTCTGGAAACACCATATATTTT
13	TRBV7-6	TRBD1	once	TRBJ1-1	CASSSGQDRQAFF	TGTGCCAGCAGCTCAGGACAGGATAGACAAGCTTTCTTT
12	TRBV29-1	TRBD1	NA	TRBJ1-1	CSTDRVGTEAFF	TGCAGCACGGACAGGGTGGGAACTGAAGCTTTCTTT
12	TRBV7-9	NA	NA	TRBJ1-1	CASSLSGTEAFF	TGTGCCAGCAGCTTATCAGGAACTGAAGCTTTCTTT
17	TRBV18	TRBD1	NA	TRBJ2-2	CASSPGLDRADTGELFF	TGTGCCAGCTCACCAGGACTTGACAGGGCCGACACCGGGGAGCTGTTTTTT
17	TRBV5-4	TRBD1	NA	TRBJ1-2	CASSLNGGTGEIYGYTF	TGTGCCAGCAGCTTGAATGGGGGAACAGGGGAGATCTATGGCTACACCTTC
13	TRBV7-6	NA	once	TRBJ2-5	CASSLGGGETQYF	TGTGCCAGCAGCTTAGGCGGGGGCGAGACCCAGTACTTC
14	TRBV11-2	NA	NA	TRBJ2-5	CASSPGGRVETQYF	TGTGCCAGCAGTCCGGGGGGCAGGGTTGAGACCCAGTACTTC
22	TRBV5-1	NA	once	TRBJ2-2	CASRLDSTERNHKSANTGELFF	TGCGCCAGCAGATTAGACTCGACGGAGAGGAATCACAAAAGCGCGAACACCGGGGAGCTGTTTTTT
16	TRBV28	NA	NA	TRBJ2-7	CASRPFGDTHSSEQYF	TGTGCCAGCAGACCCTTCGGGGACACCCACAGTAGCGAGCAGTACTTC
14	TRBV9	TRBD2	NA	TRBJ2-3	CASATSGNTDTQYF	TGTGCCAGCGCCACTAGCGGAAACACAGATACGCAGTATTTT
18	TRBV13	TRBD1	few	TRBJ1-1	CASTLRNGQGAMNTEAFF	TGTGCCAGCACCCTACGAAATGGACAGGGGGCTATGAACACTGAAGCTTTCTTT
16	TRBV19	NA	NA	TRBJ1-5	CASSMDTVTRNQPQHF	TGTGCCAGTAGTATGGATACAGTCACCCGAAATCAGCCCCAGCATTTT
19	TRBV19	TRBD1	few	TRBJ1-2	CASTPTRTGQGAPVYGYTF	TGTGCCAGTACCCCAACCCGAACGGGACAGGGGGCGCCGGTCTATGGCTACACCTTC
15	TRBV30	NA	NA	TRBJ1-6	CAETESSSYNSPLHF	TGTGCAGAAACAGAGAGTAGCTCCTATAATTCACCCCTCCACTTT
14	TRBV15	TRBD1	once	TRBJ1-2	CATSRGGGNYGYTF	TGTGCCACCAGCAGAGGAGGGGGCAACTATGGCTACACCTTC
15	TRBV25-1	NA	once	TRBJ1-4	CASSVGGLGNEKLFF	TGTGCCAGCAGTGTGGGAGGGCTTGGAAATGAAAAACTGTTTTTT
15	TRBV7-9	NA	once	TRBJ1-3	CASSSAVRFGNTIYF	TGTGCCAGCAGCAGCGCAGTGCGTTTTGGAAACACCATATATTTT
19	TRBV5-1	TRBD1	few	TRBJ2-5	CASSLAKTSGLDRGETQYF	TGCGCCAGCAGCTTGGCAAAGACCTCGGGCCTAGACAGGGGTGAGACCCAGTACTTC